These 15 T cell receptor beta chains share one sample of origin, sequenced in a study of blood T cell repertoires in COVID-19. Here immunoSEQ multiplex PCR was the method, and the copy in TCRdb shows in-frame clones only, minus some. The profile shows roughly 330,000 clones, roughly 90% of them singletons. Sequencing input: peripheral blood. All receptors come from a woman aged 50 to 60 with active or convalescent COVID-19.

V and J are TRBV7-2 and TRBJ1-6, with D unclear. Between the trimmed V and J ends, which lost 5 bases and 10 bases, there was a span of 21 bases. From germline, CDR1 is SGHTA and CDR2 FQGNSA. There are 16 residues in the CDR3. CDR3 sequence (DNA): TGTGCCAGCAGCCGGGGATATGCGGGCAGCGGGTCACCCCTCCACTTT. It translates to CASSRGYAGSGSPLHF.

This chain links TRBV11-2 with TRBJ1-2; 10 nucleotides align to TRBD1. The V gene's germline CDR1 is SGHAT and CDR2 FQNNGV. This CDR3 has 14 residues. J lost 7 bases, V lost 6 bases, and 8 bases had no gene match. CDR3 in DNA: TGTGCCAGCAGACCGGACAGGGGGTCGGGTGGCTACACCTTC. Encoded protein: CASRPDRGSGGYTF.

The V gene is TRBV13, the J gene TRBJ1-2, with D possibly matching TRBD1 (5 bases). CDR1 and CDR2 (germline): PRHDT, FYEKMQ (reference sequence). The CDR3 has 19 residues. V was pared by 3 bases and J by 4 bases, with 27 bases between. The CDR3 bases are TGTGCCAGCAGCTTCAGCATTTTTTCAGCAGGGATGGATTTCTATGGCTACACCTTC. It translates to CASSFSIFSAGMDFYGYTF. The whole variable domain, remainder taken from reference TRBV13 and TRBJ1-2, is AAGVIQSPRHLIKEKRETATLKCYPIPRHDTVYWYQQGPGQDPQFLISFYEKMQSDKGSIPDRFSAQQFSDYHSELNMSSLELGDSALYFCASSFSIFSAGMDFYGYTFGSGTRLTVV.

V gene TRBV3-1 (or the pseudogene TRBV3-2) combines with J gene TRBJ2-1; 10 bases align to TRBD2. CDR1 is LGHDT and CDR2 is YNNKEL in the germline V gene (reference sequence). Trimming at V came to 4 bases and at J to 6 bases, leaving 12 bases not matched to a gene. CDR3 length: 17 amino acids. This chain's CDR3 is CASSRNSAGGIGNEQFF. CDR3 nucleotides: TGTGCCAGCAGCCGAAATTCAGCGGGGGGGATTGGCAATGAGCAGTTCTTC.

The V call is TRBV29-1, the J call TRBJ2-3; 9 bases agree with TRBD2. Trimming at V came to 4 bases and at J to 2 bases, leaving 10 bases not matched to a gene. The CDR3 length is 16 residues. Germline CDR1 and CDR2: SQVTM and ANQGSEA. CDR3 coding DNA: TGCAGCGTTGCAGGCCCTATAGCGGGGGCCACAGATACGCAGTATTTT. It encodes CSVAGPIAGATDTQYF.

This chain uses TRBV4-3 with TRBJ2-3, with 9 bases matching TRBD1. The germline CDR1 and CDR2 sequences are LGHNA and YSLEER. With 5 bases clipped from V and 2 bases from J, the junction kept 8 bases outside the gene matches. The CDR3 totals 16 residues. CDR3 DNA sequence: TGCGCCAGCAGCAAGAGGGACAGGGATCCCACAGATACGCAGTATTTT. Translating it yields CASSKRDRDPTDTQYF.

This sequence joins TRBV27 and TRBJ1-4; no reliable D call. From germline, CDR1 is MNHEY and CDR2 SMNVEV (reference sequence). This CDR3 is built from 13 residues. The germline V and J ends were trimmed by 2 bases and 3 bases, with 4 bases remaining between them. The CDR3 loop is CASSLRANEKLFF. The CDR3 DNA reads TGTGCCAGCAGTTTACGGGCTAATGAAAAACTGTTTTTT.

The genes are TRBV7-3 and TRBJ2-2; TRBD2 is a possible D gene (6 bases). CDR1 and CDR2 from the germline V gene are SGHTA and FQGTGA. V was cut by 4 bases and J by 4 bases, with 10 bases left in between. The CDR3 runs to 14 residues. The DNA of the CDR3 is TGTGCCAGCAGCTCGGGACTTCCCACCGGGGAGCTGTTTTTT. It yields the protein CASSSGLPTGELFF.

This chain connects TRBV29-1 to TRBJ1-2; TRBD1 might be the D (5 bases). Deletions cut 4 bases from V and 8 bases from J, with 17 bases between. The CDR3 contains 13 residues. Germline-derived CDR1 and CDR2 are SQVTM and ANQGSEA. The CDR3 region is CSVVLGGATGYTF. In DNA, the CDR3 is TGCAGCGTTGTCTTGGGAGGGGCGACGGGCTACACCTTC.

The chain combines TRBV5-5 with TRBJ2-5; TRBD2 aligns across 10 bases. The ends lost 6 bases at V and 3 bases at J; junction bases unmatched: 8. The CDR3 length is 15 residues. CDR1 and CDR2 (germline): SGHKS, YYEKEE (reference sequence). The CDR3 here is CASTQGLAGEETQYF. CDR3 sequence (DNA): TGTGCCAGCACCCAAGGGCTAGCGGGAGAAGAGACCCAGTACTTC.

The chain combines TRBV3-1 (or the pseudogene TRBV3-2) with TRBJ1-2; D may be TRBD1 (6 bases). Germline assignment: CDR1 LGHDT and CDR2 YNNKEL (reference sequence). Trimming stripped 3 bases from V and 8 bases from J, with 13 bases between. The CDR3 loop spans 13 amino acids. CDR3 sequence: CASSQPGVGGYTF. The CDR3 nucleotides read TGTGCCAGCAGCCAGCCAGGGGTCGGCGGCTACACCTTC.

The gene calls are TRBV6-2 or TRBV6-3 and TRBJ1-6, with TRBD1 identical over 9 bases. This CDR3 has 14 residues. After removal of 5 bases from V and 8 bases from J, the junction contained 4 bases not matched to a gene. Germline V gives CDR1 MNHEY, CDR2 SVGEGT. The CDR3 spells CASSRGQGHSPLHF. In DNA form, the CDR3 reads TGTGCCAGCAGTCGTGGACAGGGGCATTCACCCCTCCACTTT.

The rearrangement links TRBV28 to TRBJ2-2; the match to TRBD2 covers 12 bases. Trimming cost V 4 bases and J 0 bases; bases outside gene matches: 9. Germline V gives CDR1 MDHEN, CDR2 SYDVKM. The CDR3 runs 19 residues. CDR3 in amino acids: CASSSFTWTSGTNTGELFF. The CDR3 bases are TGTGCCAGCAGTTCCTTCACTTGGACTAGCGGGACGAACACCGGGGAGCTGTTTTTT.

The chain recombines TRBV5-8 with TRBJ2-2, with a possible D match to TRBD2 (6 bases). Germline V gene sequence: CDR1 SGHTS, CDR2 YDEGEE. The V end was cut by 4 bases, the J end by 3 bases, with 13 bases between. This CDR3 is built from 15 residues. CDR3 amino acids: CASSPAGRYTGELFF. DNA of the CDR3: TGTGCCAGCAGCCCAGCCGGGAGATACACCGGGGAGCTGTTTTTT.

This clone showed up just once. This chain connects TRBV20-1 to TRBJ2-7; 10 nucleotides agree with TRBD1. The CDR3 consists of 14 residues. With V trimmed by 3 bases and J by 1 base, 3 bases remained unmatched. Per germline, CDR1 DFQATT and CDR2 SNEGSKA (reference sequence). Here the CDR3 reads CSASGTGESYEQYF. CDR3 coding DNA: TGCAGTGCTAGTGGGACAGGGGAATCCTACGAGCAGTACTTC.